This T cell receptor (beta chain) was recovered during a study of T cell clonality in common variable immunodeficiency (dated by TCRdb to the mid-2010s). Summary of the overall study and its limitations: Increased TCRbeta clonality was found in CVID subjects compared with healthy controls (t-test p = 0.018), with the increase being most characteristic of about a third of subjects. According to the authors, figuring out what caused the increased clonality in CVID would require sequencing the repertoires of T cell subpopulations. Although equal DNA input was used, an average of approximately 82,000 unique sequences per sample was obtained for controls, compared with some 30,000 for CVID samples. CVID TCRbeta sequences were reported to have fewer deletions and N-nucleotide insertions and to lack highly modified clones with 13 or more V deletions. Differences among patients in the CVID cohort limited the correlations between repertoire features and clinical complications. Fewer TCRbeta clones were shared among CVID subjects than among healthy controls (p < 0.0001).

There are many counts of this clone. Its antigen remains undetermined. Read data end 3 residues before the CDR3 end; the end is taken from the germline J gene. Equivalent amounts of genomic DNA from CVID and control samples were used as sequencing input. For every sample, a 60 bp segment covering the rearranged TCRbeta CDR3 region was amplified and then sequenced. TCRbeta amplification used the immunoSEQ assay, a bias-corrected multiplex PCR with high-throughput sequencing. Under the source paper's analysis protocol: Every unique nucleotide sequence counted as a clone and was annotated with V, D and J genes, copy number and frequency. Sequences were labeled productive if in frame, and non-productive if out of frame or containing stop codons. As previously described, clonality was calculated on the basis of Shannon's entropy. Mean CDR3 Kyte-Doolittle hydropathy was derived from the predicted amino acid sequences of productive clones. Using the R hclust function, scaled V gene usage was clustered hierarchically with Manhattan distance and complete linkage. Clone sharing by CDR3 amino acid sequence was assessed by resampling 12 repertoires per group over 100 rounds. Repertoires were searched for approximately 70 published EBV-specific and 200 to 300 published CMV-specific TCRbeta sequences. After two CVID samples that produced fewer than 10,000 sequences were dropped from the analysis, around 40 CVID repertoires remained. In its TCRdb copy, this immuneACCESS table keeps in-frame sequences only and misses some clones. Where compared with another copy, unresolved V genes explain less than half of these, and the others have no known cause. The DNA was the basis for D and trimming; V, J and clone size are from that table. The data for this sample show around 60,000 clones, each detected more than once. The ten largest account for about 1.7% of the sample.

Compared with germline, V lacks 2 bases and J lacks 2 bases; bases without a gene match: 4. The CDR3 spans 15 residues, from the cysteine through the phenylalanine. The CDR3 was read in part: 36 bases, with the frame set at base 1. CDR1 and CDR2 (GTSNPN, SVGIG) derive from the germline V gene (reference sequence). Predominantly Caucasian heritage was noted among both the CVID patients and the healthy controls. Heparinized peripheral whole blood samples of roughly 5 to 8 ml were obtained from each donor. Genomic DNA from adults with common variable immune deficiency (CVID) and from healthy adult controls was used to sequence TCRbeta CDR3 repertoires. The control group comprised about 22 healthy adult volunteers, around twelve female and about ten male, aged about 23 to 75 years with a mean age of roughly 32. To isolate peripheral blood mononuclear cells, diluted blood was subjected to density centrifugation over Hypaque 1077 or Ficoll-Paque. Genomic DNA was extracted from unsorted mononuclear cells by Qiagen column purification or by a centrifugation-based method.

The receptor chain draws on TRBV30 and TRBJ2-3; TRBD2 fits 10 bases in the junction. The clonotype originates from a person between 18 and 70 years old in good health. Input material: peripheral blood mononuclear cells. CDR3 loop: CAWSISGRATDTQYF. CDR3 bases read: TGTGCCTGGAGTATAAGCGGGAGGGCCACAGATACG.